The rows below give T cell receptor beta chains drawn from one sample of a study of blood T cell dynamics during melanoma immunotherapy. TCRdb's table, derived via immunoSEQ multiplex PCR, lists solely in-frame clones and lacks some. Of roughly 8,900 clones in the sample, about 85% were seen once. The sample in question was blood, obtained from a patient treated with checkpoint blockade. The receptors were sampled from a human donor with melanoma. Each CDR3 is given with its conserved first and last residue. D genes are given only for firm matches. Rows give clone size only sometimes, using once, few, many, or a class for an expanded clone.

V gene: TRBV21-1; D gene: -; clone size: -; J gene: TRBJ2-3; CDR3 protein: CASSKENQTQYF; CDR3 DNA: TGTGCCAGCAGCAAAGAGAACCAAACGCAGTATTTT
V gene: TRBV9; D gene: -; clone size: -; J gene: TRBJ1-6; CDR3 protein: CASSAGHHNSPLHF; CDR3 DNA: TGTGCCAGCAGCGCCGGACACCATAATTCACCCCTCCACTTT
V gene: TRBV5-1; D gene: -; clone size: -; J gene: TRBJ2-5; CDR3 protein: CASSGGAHQETQYF; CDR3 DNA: TGCGCCAGCAGCGGGGGGGCCCATCAAGAGACCCAGTACTTC
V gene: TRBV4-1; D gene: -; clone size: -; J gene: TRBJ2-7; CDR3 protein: CASSRRSDPSREQYF; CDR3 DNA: TGCGCCAGCAGCCGAAGATCGGACCCCTCCCGGGAGCAGTACTTC
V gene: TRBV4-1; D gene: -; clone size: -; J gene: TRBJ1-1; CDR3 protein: CASSQGSLGGNTEAFF; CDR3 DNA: TGCGCCAGCAGCCAAGGCTCCTTAGGGGGAAACACTGAAGCTTTCTTT
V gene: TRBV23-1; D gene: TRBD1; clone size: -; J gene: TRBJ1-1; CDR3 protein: CASSHNRGGTEAFF; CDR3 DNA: TGCGCCAGCAGTCACAACAGGGGCGGCACTGAAGCTTTCTTT
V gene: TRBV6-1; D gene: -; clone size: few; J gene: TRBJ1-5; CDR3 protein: CASSEGGRFNQPQHF; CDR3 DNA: TGTGCCAGCAGTGAAGGTGGGAGATTCAATCAGCCCCAGCATTTT
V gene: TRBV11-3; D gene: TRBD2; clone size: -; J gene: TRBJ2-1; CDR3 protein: CASSHRLAGNEQFF; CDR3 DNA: TGTGCCAGCAGCCACCGACTAGCGGGCAATGAGCAGTTCTTC
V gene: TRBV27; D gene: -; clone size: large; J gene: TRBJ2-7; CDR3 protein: CASSFGVTGEQYF; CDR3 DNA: TGTGCCAGCAGTTTCGGGGTAACTGGCGAGCAGTACTTC
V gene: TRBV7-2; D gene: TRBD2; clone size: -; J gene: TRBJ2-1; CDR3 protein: CASSLASGAGVYNEQFF; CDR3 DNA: TGTGCCAGCAGCTTAGCTTCTGGAGCGGGAGTGTACAATGAGCAGTTCTTC
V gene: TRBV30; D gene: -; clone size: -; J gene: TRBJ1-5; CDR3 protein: CAWSGGGNQPQHF; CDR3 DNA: TGTGCCTGGAGTGGAGGGGGCAATCAGCCCCAGCATTTT
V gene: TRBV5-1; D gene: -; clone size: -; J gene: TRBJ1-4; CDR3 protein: CASSLGAGKDEKLFF; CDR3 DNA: TGCGCCAGCAGCTTGGGGGCAGGCAAAGATGAAAAACTGTTTTTT
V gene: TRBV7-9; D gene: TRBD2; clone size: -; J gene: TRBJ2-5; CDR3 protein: CASIAGGQETQYF; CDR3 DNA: TGTGCCAGCATCGCGGGGGGGCAGGAGACCCAGTACTTC
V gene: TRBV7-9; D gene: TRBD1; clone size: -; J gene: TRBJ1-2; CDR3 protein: CASSLAGAGGGGYGYTF; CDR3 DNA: TGTGCCAGCAGCTTAGCGGGCGCAGGGGGCGGAGGCTATGGCTACACCTTC
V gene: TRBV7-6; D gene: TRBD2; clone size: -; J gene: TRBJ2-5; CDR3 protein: CASRSRSSGETQYF; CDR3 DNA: TGTGCCAGCAGGTCTCGGTCTAGCGGAGAGACCCAGTACTTC
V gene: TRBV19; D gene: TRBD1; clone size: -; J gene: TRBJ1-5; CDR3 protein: CASSIGQGLYQPQHF; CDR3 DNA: TGTGCCAGTAGTATAGGACAGGGTTTATATCAGCCCCAGCATTTT
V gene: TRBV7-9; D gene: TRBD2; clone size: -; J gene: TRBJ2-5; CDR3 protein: CASSSKPTSGETQYF; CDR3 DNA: TGTGCCAGCAGTTCCAAACCGACTAGCGGGGAGACCCAGTACTTC
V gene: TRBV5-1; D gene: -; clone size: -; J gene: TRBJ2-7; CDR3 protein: CASTPRTGALEQYF; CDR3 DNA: TGCGCCAGCACCCCACGGACTGGTGCCCTCGAGCAGTACTTC
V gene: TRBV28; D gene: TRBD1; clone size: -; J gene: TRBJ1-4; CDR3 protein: CASSSQGAGEKLFF; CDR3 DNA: TGTGCCAGCAGTTCTCAGGGGGCCGGGGAAAAACTGTTTTTT
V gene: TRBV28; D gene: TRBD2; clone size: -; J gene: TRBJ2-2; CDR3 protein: CASSWTSGRKNTGELFF; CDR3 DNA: TGTGCCAGCAGTTGGACTAGCGGGAGGAAGAACACCGGGGAGCTGTTTTTT
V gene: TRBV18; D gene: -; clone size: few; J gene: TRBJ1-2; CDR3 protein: CASSLEFSNYGYTF; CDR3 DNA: TGTGCCAGCTCCCTTGAGTTCAGCAACTATGGCTACACCTTC
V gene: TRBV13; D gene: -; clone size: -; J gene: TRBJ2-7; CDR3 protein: CASSPGGFNEQYF; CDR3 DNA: TGTGCCAGCAGCCCCGGAGGATTCAACGAGCAGTACTTC
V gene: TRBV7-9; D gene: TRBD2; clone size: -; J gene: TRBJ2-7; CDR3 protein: CASSSSGMGNEQYF; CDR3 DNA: TGTGCCAGCAGCAGTAGCGGGATGGGCAACGAGCAGTACTTC
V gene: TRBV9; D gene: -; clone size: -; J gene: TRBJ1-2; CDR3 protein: CASSVDPANYGYTF; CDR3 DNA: TGTGCCAGCAGCGTAGACCCAGCTAACTATGGCTACACCTTC
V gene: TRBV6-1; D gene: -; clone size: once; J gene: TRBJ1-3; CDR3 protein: CASRDLTPSGNTIYF; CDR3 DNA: TGTGCCAGCAGGGACCTTACCCCCTCTGGAAACACCATATATTTT
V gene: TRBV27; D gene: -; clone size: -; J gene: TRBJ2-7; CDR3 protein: CASSFRGDPYEQYF; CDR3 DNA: TGTGCCAGCAGTTTTCGAGGGGATCCCTACGAGCAGTACTTC
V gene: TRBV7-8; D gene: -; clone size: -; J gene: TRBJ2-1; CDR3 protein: CASSYRAGLSPLSEQFF; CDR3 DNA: TGTGCCAGCAGCTACCGGGCAGGGTTATCCCCATTGAGTGAGCAGTTCTTC
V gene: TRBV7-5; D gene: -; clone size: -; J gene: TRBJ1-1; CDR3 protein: CAGMDTNTEAFF; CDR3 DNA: TGTGCCGGGATGGACACGAACACTGAAGCTTTCTTT
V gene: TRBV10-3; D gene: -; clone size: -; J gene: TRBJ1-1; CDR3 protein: CAITDSLNTEAFF; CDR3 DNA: TGTGCCATTACCGACAGCCTGAACACTGAAGCTTTCTTT
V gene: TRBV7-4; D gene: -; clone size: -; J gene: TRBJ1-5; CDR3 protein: CASSLVGGGSNQPQHF; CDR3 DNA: TGTGCCAGCAGCCTAGTCGGGGGAGGGTCCAATCAGCCCCAGCATTTT
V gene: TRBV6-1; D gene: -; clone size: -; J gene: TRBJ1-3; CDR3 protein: CASSERGGSGNTIYF; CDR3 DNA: TGTGCCAGCAGTGAAAGGGGAGGGAGTGGAAACACCATATATTTT
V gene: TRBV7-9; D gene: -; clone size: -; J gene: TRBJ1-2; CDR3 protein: CASSLDSGGNYGYTF; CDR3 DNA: TGTGCCAGCAGCCTGGACAGCGGTGGTAACTATGGCTACACCTTC
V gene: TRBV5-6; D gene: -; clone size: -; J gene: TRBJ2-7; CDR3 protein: CASSLTPYEQYF; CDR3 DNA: TGTGCCAGCAGCTTGACGCCTTACGAGCAGTACTTC
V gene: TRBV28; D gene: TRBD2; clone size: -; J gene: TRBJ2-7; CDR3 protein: CASSPGLAGGPFHEQYF; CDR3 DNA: TGTGCCAGCAGTCCGGGACTAGCGGGGGGACCTTTTCACGAGCAGTACTTC
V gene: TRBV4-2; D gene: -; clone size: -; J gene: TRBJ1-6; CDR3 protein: CASSQEVSYRGNSYNSPLHF; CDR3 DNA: TGTGCCAGCAGCCAAGAAGTTAGTTACCGAGGGAACTCCTATAATTCACCCCTCCACTTT
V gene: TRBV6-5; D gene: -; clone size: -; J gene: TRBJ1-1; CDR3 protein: CASSYSTNTEAFF; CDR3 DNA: TGTGCCAGCAGTTACTCGACGAACACTGAAGCTTTCTTT
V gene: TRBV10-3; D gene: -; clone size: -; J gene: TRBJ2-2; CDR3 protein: CAIRQGTGELFF; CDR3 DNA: TGTGCCATCAGGCAGGGTACCGGGGAGCTGTTTTTT
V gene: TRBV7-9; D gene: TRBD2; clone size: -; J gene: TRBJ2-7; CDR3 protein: CASSLGTGLVFEQYF; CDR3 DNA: TGTGCCAGCAGCTTAGGCACGGGACTAGTCTTCGAGCAGTACTTC
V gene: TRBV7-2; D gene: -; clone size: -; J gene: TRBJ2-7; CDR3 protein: CASSQHIKYEQYF; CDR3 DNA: TGTGCCAGCAGCCAACATATAAAATACGAGCAGTACTTC
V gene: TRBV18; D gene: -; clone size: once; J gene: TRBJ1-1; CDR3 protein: CASSPPGGSEAFF; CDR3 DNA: TGTGCCAGCTCACCACCTGGCGGGTCCGAAGCTTTCTTT
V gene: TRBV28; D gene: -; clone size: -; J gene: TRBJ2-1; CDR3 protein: CASSYYTGTSLDEQFF; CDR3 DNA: TGTGCCAGCAGTTACTACACCGGGACGAGCTTGGATGAGCAGTTCTTC
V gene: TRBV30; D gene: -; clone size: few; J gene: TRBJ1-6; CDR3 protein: CAWSVPTWIAPLHF; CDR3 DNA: TGTGCCTGGAGTGTCCCGACATGGATAGCACCCCTCCACTTT